The 31 T cell receptor beta chains reported below all come from one sample, sequenced in a study of blood T cell repertoires in COVID-19. Data came from immunoSEQ multiplex PCR; TCRdb stores just in-frame clones and leaves some out. The sample includes about 300,000 clones, around 90% seen only once; the top ten take 6.3%. Sequencing was done on a sample of peripheral blood. The receptors were gathered from a woman between 50 and 59 years old with COVID-19, enrolled during active disease.

As regards this clone: One end of the junction varies from germline; a read error may be responsible. The genes are TRBV7-7 and TRBJ2-3; the match to TRBD2 covers 15 bases. The CDR3 spans 18 residues. From germline, CDR1 is SSHAT and CDR2 FNYEAQ (reference sequence). CDR3 in DNA: TGTGCTAGCAGCCTCCGGACTAGCGGGAGGGCCTCGACAGATACGCAGTATTTT. Its translation is CASSLRTSGRASTDTQYF.

The CDR3 here is CATSASGSEAFF. The CDR3 nucleotides are TGTGCCACCAGTGCCTCCGGGTCTGAAGCTTTCTTT. This chain joins TRBV24-1 and TRBJ1-1; D gene uncertain. This CDR3 is 12 amino acids long. Trimming took off 5 bases at V and 6 bases at J, with 9 bases between the two ends. Germline V gene data show CDR1 as KGHDR and CDR2 as SFDVKD.

This chain's CDR3 is CASSAGQGFGYTF. CDR3 nucleotide sequence: TGTGCCAGCAGCGCCGGACAGGGTTTTGGCTACACCTTC. The chain is built from TRBV9 and TRBJ1-2; 8 bases align to TRBD1. Losses at the gene ends were 3 bases for V and 7 bases for J; bases not matched to a gene: 5. The CDR3 is 13 amino acids. Germline-derived CDR1 and CDR2 are SGDLS and YYNGEE.

The gene calls are TRBV30 and TRBJ1-6; 7 nucleotides match TRBD1. Per germline, CDR1 GTSNPN and CDR2 SVGIG (reference sequence). This CDR3 contains 13 residues. The V segment lost 7 bases and the J segment 7 bases; nucleotides outside the gene matches: 7. CDR3 DNA sequence: TGTGCCTTGTACGACAGGGCCAATTCACCCCTCCACTTT. Protein: CALYDRANSPLHF.

The V gene is TRBV2, the J gene TRBJ2-3; TRBD1 matches 8 bases. CDR1 and CDR2 (germline): SNHLY, FYNNEI. J gave up 0 bases and V 6 bases, and 5 bases lay outside the gene matches. The CDR3 contains 15 residues. This CDR3 reads CASSLTGASTDTQYF. DNA for the CDR3: TGTGCCAGCAGCCTGACAGGGGCTAGCACAGATACGCAGTATTTT. Full variable domain (rest looked up from reference TRBV2 and TRBJ2-3): EPEVTQTPSHQVTQMGQEVILRCVPISNHLYFYWYRQILGQKVEFLVSFYNNEISEKSEIFDDQFSVERPDGSNFTLKIRSTKLEDSAMYFCASSLTGASTDTQYFGPGTRLTVL.

The V and J genes are TRBV7-9 and TRBJ1-1; TRBD1 matches at 8 bases. The CDR3 spans 15 residues. The germline CDR1 and CDR2 sequences are SEHNR and FQNEAQ (reference sequence). J was trimmed by 5 bases and V by 8 bases; bases with no gene match: 13. The CDR3 loop reads CASGRDRPSGTEAFF. In DNA form, the CDR3 reads TGTGCCAGCGGCCGGGACAGGCCCTCTGGGACTGAAGCTTTCTTT.

This clone was detected a few times. The chain carries TRBV4-2 and TRBJ1-1; TRBD1 agrees at 10 bases. This CDR3 is built from 14 residues. Germline V gene lookup returns CDR1 LGHNA and CDR2 YNFKEQ. The V and J ends lost 0 bases and 11 bases, in that order; junction bases with no gene match: 6. Written as DNA, the CDR3 is TGTGCCAGCAGCCAAGAAGACAGGGGGCCGGGGGCTTTCTTT. The encoded protein is CASSQEDRGPGAFF.

The V call is TRBV11-3, the J call TRBJ2-1, with TRBD2 matching 10 bases. CDR1 is SGHNT and CDR2 is YENEEA in the germline V gene. J was trimmed by 2 bases and V by 7 bases; bases with no gene match: 5. The CDR3 loop spans 15 amino acids. The CDR3 nucleotides are TGTGCCAGCACCCGGACTAGCGGAACCTACAATGAGCAGTTCTTC. It yields the protein CASTRTSGTYNEQFF.

V gene TRBV11-2 combines with J gene TRBJ2-1, with D uncertain. V lost 5 bases and J lost 9, with 8 bases in between. CDR1 and CDR2 from the germline V gene are SGHAT and FQNNGV. The CDR3 consists of 11 residues. CDR3 protein: CASSPYGEQFF. In DNA form, the CDR3 reads TGTGCCAGCAGCCCCTATGGTGAGCAGTTCTTC.

The chain has TRBV6-2 or TRBV6-3 and TRBJ2-5; 10 bases agree with TRBD1. The CDR3 spans 15 residues. Germline values: CDR1 MNHEY, CDR2 SVGEGT. Trimming at V came to 5 bases and at J to 3 bases, leaving 6 bases not matched to a gene. CDR3 sequence (DNA): TGTGCCAGCAGTGTAACCGGGACAGGGGAAGAGACCCAGTACTTC. Protein sequence: CASSVTGTGEETQYF.

The chain uses TRBV6-6 and TRBJ2-5, with a weak D call TRBD2 (6 bases). The CDR3 consists of 16 residues. V was trimmed by 0 bases and J by 5 bases, leaving 16 bases between them. Germline values: CDR1 MNHNY, CDR2 SVGAGI (reference sequence). In DNA, the CDR3 is TGTGCCAGCAGTTACTCACGCGGGAAACGAGTGGAGACCCAGTACTTC. Protein product: CASSYSRGKRVETQYF.

The chain links TRBV18 to TRBJ1-1; no reliable D call. This CDR3 comprises 15 residues. Germline CDR1 is KGHSH and CDR2 is LQKENI. V lost 3 bases to trimming and J lost 1 base, with 12 bases between them. The CDR3 DNA follows: TGTGCCAGCTCACCCCAACCGAGAGAGAACACTGAAGCTTTCTTT. Residues: CASSPQPRENTEAFF.

The gene calls are TRBV7-2 and TRBJ1-5; tentatively, D is TRBD1 (5 bases). The CDR3 is 15 amino acids. Trimming stripped 3 bases from V and 0 bases from J, with 9 bases between. Germline CDR1 is SGHTA and CDR2 is FQGNSA. CDR3 DNA sequence: TGTGCCAGCAGCTTGACAGACCGTAGCAATCAGCCCCAGCATTTT. Translation: CASSLTDRSNQPQHF. Full variable domain (rest looked up from reference TRBV7-2 and TRBJ1-5): GAGVSQSPSNKVTEKGKDVELRCDPISGHTALYWYRQSLGQGLEFLIYFQGNSAPDKSGLPSDRFSAERTGGSVSTLTIQRTQQEDSAVYLCASSLTDRSNQPQHFGDGTRLSIL.

V and J are TRBV5-6 and TRBJ1-1; no clear D gene. The germline V gene has CDR1 SGHDT and CDR2 YYEEEE. The CDR3 contains 12 residues. Deletions cut 0 bases from V and 7 bases from J, with 7 bases between. The CDR3 reads CASSLVGLEAFF. The CDR3 nucleotides are TGTGCCAGCAGCTTGGTTGGGCTTGAAGCTTTCTTT.

J is TRBJ2-7 and V is TRBV4-1; 10 positions match TRBD2. The J segment lost 3 bases and the V segment lost 0 bases, leaving 2 bases of the junction unmatched. CDR1 MGHRA and CDR2 YSYEKL come from the germline V gene. The CDR3 is 15 amino acids. CDR3 nucleotides: TGCGCCAGCAGCCAAGATTCTAGCGGGAGCTACGAGCAGTACTTC. It translates to CASSQDSSGSYEQYF.

The V call is TRBV13, the J call TRBJ2-7; 11 bases line up with TRBD2. Germline CDR1 is PRHDT and CDR2 is FYEKMQ (reference sequence). This CDR3 region has 17 residues. The V gene end was trimmed by 5 bases and the J gene end by 2 bases; junction bases not matched to a gene: 11. The chain's CDR3 is CASSPGTSGDRTYEQYF. For the CDR3, the DNA is TGTGCCAGCAGCCCCGGGACTAGCGGAGACCGGACCTACGAGCAGTACTTC.

This chain joins TRBV2 and TRBJ2-7; D is unclear. The V end lost 3 bases, the J end lost 1 base, and 7 bases lay between the germline ends. Germline V gives CDR1 SNHLY, CDR2 FYNNEI. The CDR3 runs to 13 residues. For the CDR3, the DNA is TGTGCCAGCAGTGACTACAGATCCTACGAGCAGTACTTC. Translated: CASSDYRSYEQYF.

The rearrangement joins TRBV6-1 to TRBJ2-5, with 13 positions matching TRBD2. CDR3 length: 19 amino acids. Germline V gene sequence: CDR1 MNHNS, CDR2 SASEGT. V shed 4 bases and J 5 bases; nucleotides not matched to a gene: 16. The CDR3 region has the DNA TGTGCCAGCAGTGCAAATTCTCGACTAGCGGGAGGTTTCGGGGAGACCCAGTACTTC. Its protein product is CASSANSRLAGGFGETQYF.

The rearrangement links TRBV9 to TRBJ1-2; 9 bases align to TRBD1. The germline CDR1 and CDR2 sequences are SGDLS and YYNGEE. V lost 4 bases and J lost 6; bases outside the gene matches: 4. This CDR3 is 13 amino acids long. The CDR3 DNA reads as TGTGCCAGCAGCTACGGGACAGGGAATGGCTACACCTTC. Encoded protein: CASSYGTGNGYTF.

The V call is TRBV4-1, the J call TRBJ2-1; 8 nucleotides agree with TRBD2. Germline V gene data show CDR1 as MGHRA and CDR2 as YSYEKL. V trimming: 4 bases; J trimming: 4 bases; junction bases outside the gene matches: 12. This CDR3 region has 17 residues. The CDR3 is CASSPDLEAGEYNEQFF. The CDR3 DNA is TGCGCCAGCAGCCCCGATCTGGAAGCGGGAGAGTACAATGAGCAGTTCTTC.

The rearrangement joins TRBV12-3 or TRBV12-4 to TRBJ2-7; D uncertain. V was pared by 1 base and J by 6 bases, with 7 bases between. The CDR3 sequence is 12 residues long. CDR3 residues: CASSLVRREQYF. The CDR3 DNA is TGTGCCAGCAGTTTAGTGAGGCGCGAGCAGTACTTC.

J is TRBJ1-4 and V is TRBV4-2; 8 nucleotides match TRBD1. The length of the CDR3 is 14 residues. Per the germline V gene, CDR1 is LGHNA and CDR2 is YNFKEQ. Trimming at V came to 1 base and at J to 6 bases, leaving 1 base not matched to a gene. CDR3 amino acids: CASSQGQGHEKLFF. CDR3 DNA: TGTGCCAGCAGCCAAGGACAGGGGCATGAAAAACTGTTTTTT.

The chain joins TRBV7-9 to TRBJ2-7; 7 nucleotides align to TRBD2. V shed 2 bases, J shed 3 bases, and the junction held 7 bases outside the gene matches. Germline CDR1 SEHNR, CDR2 FQNEAQ (reference sequence). CDR3 length: 15 amino acids. In DNA form, the CDR3 reads TGTGCCAGCAGCTTATTGGGGAGGGGCGACTACGAGCAGTACTTC. Encoded protein: CASSLLGRGDYEQYF.

The chain links TRBV19 to TRBJ1-1, with 10 positions matching TRBD1. This CDR3 has 15 amino acids. Germline V CDR1 and CDR2: LNHDA, SQIVND (reference sequence). V gave up 4 bases and J gave up 8 bases; unmatched junction bases: 10. As DNA, the CDR3 is TGTGCCAGTAGTACAAACCCAGGGACAGGGGCCGAAGCTTTCTTT. It yields the protein CASSTNPGTGAEAFF. The entire variable domain, with the rest obtained from reference TRBV19 and TRBJ1-1, is as follows: DGGITQSPKYLFRKEGQNVTLSCEQNLNHDAMYWYRQDPGQGLRLIYYSQIVNDFQKGDIAEGYSVSREKKESFPLTVTSAQKNPTAFYLCASSTNPGTGAEAFFGQGTRLTVV.

The chain couples TRBV30 to TRBJ1-2; no firm D call. Trimming cost V 5 bases and J 8 bases, with 12 bases left between them. The length of the CDR3 is 11 residues. Germline CDR1 is GTSNPN and CDR2 is SVGIG (reference sequence). The CDR3 nucleotides are TGTGCCTGGGGTAGTGGTTGGGGCTACACCTTC. Translated: CAWGSGWGYTF.

The V call is TRBV19, the J call TRBJ2-2, with 7 positions matching TRBD2. This CDR3 spans 17 amino acids. The germline V gene has CDR1 LNHDA and CDR2 SQIVND (reference sequence). Trimming took 8 bases from V and 0 from J; bases not matched to a gene: 12. CDR3 DNA sequence: TGTGCCAGTGCCATCGGAGCGGGACTTTCGAACACCGGGGAGCTGTTTTTT. Translating it yields CASAIGAGLSNTGELFF.

V is TRBV30 and J is TRBJ2-3, with D possibly being TRBD2 (6 bases). V shed 3 bases and J shed 0 bases, with 16 bases lying between them. CDR3 length equals 16 residues. The germline gives CDR1 GTSNPN, CDR2 SVGIG (reference sequence). For the CDR3, the DNA is TGTGCCTGGAGCCTCAATCTAGCGCCTAGCACAGATACGCAGTATTTT. Translating gives CAWSLNLAPSTDTQYF.

The V and J genes are TRBV4-3 and TRBJ2-1, with 9 bases aligning to TRBD1. This CDR3 has 15 amino acids. The V gene end was trimmed by 3 bases and the J gene end by 2 bases; junction bases not matched to a gene: 2. The germline V gene has CDR1 LGHNA and CDR2 YSLEER. DNA for the CDR3: TGCGCCAGCAGCCAGGACAGGGGTCCCTACAATGAGCAGTTCTTC. Its translation is CASSQDRGPYNEQFF.

The chain joins TRBV5-1 to TRBJ2-7, with no clear D. Germline loops: CDR1 SGHRS, CDR2 YFSETQ. V was shortened by 0 bases and J by 12 bases, with 16 bases between the two germline ends. CDR3 length equals 13 residues. The CDR3 DNA is TGCGCCAGCAGCTTGGCCACGGCTGCCGGGTGGTACTTC. Protein sequence: CASSLATAAGWYF.

Only one count was recorded for this clone. The chain is built from TRBV27 and TRBJ1-1; weak D call: TRBD1 (5 bases). The CDR3 totals 15 residues. Germline loops: CDR1 MNHEY, CDR2 SMNVEV (reference sequence). The germline V and J ends were trimmed by 0 bases and 5 bases, with 13 bases remaining between them. CDR3 protein: CASSLSMGGETEAFF. As DNA, the CDR3 is TGTGCCAGCAGTTTATCCATGGGGGGGGAGACTGAAGCTTTCTTT.

The chain combines TRBV14 with TRBJ2-7; no reliable D call. Trimming left V 3 bases short and J 4 bases short, with 13 bases between. This CDR3 comprises 14 residues. Germline assignment: CDR1 SGHDN and CDR2 FVKESK. The CDR3 loop is CASSHVPSRYEQYF. The CDR3, as DNA: TGTGCCAGCAGCCATGTACCATCGCGATACGAGCAGTACTTC.